Here is one TCR beta chain with its context. Trimming took 4 bases from V and 5 from J, leaving 14 bases between them. The CDR3 is made up of 15 amino acids. Germline CDR1 is SNHLY and CDR2 is FYNNEI. This entry belongs to a study of shared clonotypes between healthy human individuals. Measured with immunoSEQ multiplex PCR; TCRdb has only the in-frame clones, and not every one. The data show about 1 million clones, roughly 80% seen once. This receptor was obtained from a man between 18 and 29 years old in good health. The chain has TRBV2 and TRBJ2-2; D possibly corresponds to TRBD2 (6 bases). The sample comprised memory CD4+ T cells sorted from blood. Stated subset: CD45RA-negative fraction. The DNA for the CDR3 is TGTGCCAGCAGTGTTACTAGCCCGAGGACCGGGGAGCTGTTTTTT. Encoded protein: CASSVTSPRTGELFF.